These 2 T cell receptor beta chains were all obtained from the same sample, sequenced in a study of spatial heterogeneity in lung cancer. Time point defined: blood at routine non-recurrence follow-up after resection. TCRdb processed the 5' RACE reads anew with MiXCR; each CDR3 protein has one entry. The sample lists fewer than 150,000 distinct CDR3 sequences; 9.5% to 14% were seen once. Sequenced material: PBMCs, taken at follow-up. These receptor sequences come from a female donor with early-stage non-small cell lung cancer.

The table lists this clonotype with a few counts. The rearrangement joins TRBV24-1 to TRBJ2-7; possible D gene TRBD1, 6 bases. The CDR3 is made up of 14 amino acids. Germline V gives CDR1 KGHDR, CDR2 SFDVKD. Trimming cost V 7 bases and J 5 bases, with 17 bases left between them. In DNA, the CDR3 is TGTGCCACCAGAGAGAGAACAGGGAAACACGAGCAGTACGTC. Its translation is CATRERTGKHEQYV.

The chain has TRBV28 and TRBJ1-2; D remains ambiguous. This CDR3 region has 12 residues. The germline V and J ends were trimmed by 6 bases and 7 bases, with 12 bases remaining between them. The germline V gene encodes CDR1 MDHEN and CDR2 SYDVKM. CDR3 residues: CASSPLPRGYTF. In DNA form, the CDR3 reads TGTGCCAGCAGCCCGCTTCCCCGTGGCTACACCTTC.